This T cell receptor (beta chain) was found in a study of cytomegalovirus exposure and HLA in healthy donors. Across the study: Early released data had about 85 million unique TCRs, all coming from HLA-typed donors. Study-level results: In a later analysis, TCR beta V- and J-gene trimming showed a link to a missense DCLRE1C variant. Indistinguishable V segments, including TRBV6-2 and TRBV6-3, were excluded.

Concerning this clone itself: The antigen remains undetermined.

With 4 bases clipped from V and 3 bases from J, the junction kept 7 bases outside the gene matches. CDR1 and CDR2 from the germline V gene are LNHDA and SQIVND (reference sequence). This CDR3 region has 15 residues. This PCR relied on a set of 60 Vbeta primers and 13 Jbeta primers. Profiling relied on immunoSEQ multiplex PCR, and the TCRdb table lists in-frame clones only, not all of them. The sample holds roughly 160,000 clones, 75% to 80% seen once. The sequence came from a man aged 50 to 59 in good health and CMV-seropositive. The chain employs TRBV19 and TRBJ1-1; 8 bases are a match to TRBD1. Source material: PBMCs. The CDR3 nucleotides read TGTGCCAGTAGTACCGACGGACAGGGCGACACTGAAGCTTTCTTT. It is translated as CASSTDGQGDTEAFF.